This T cell receptor (beta chain) is drawn from a study of blood T cell repertoires in COVID-19. Repertoires were generated with immunoSEQ multiplex PCR, while TCRdb's copy carries only in-frame clones and drops some. Altogether roughly 250,000 clones are present, 82% being singletons, with the ten largest covering approximately 5%. The receptor was isolated from an elderly woman with active or convalescent COVID-19. The material sequenced was peripheral blood.

The CDR3 region is CASSLAGFLTETQYF. The DNA of the CDR3 is TGTGCCAGCAGTTTAGCGGGGTTCCTCACAGAGACCCAGTACTTC. V is TRBV28 and J is TRBJ2-5; a weak D match, TRBD2 (6 bases). Germline CDR1 MDHEN, CDR2 SYDVKM. The length of the CDR3 is 15 residues. V lost 2 bases and J 4 bases, leaving 14 bases between the germline ends. Variable domain in full (rest from reference TRBV28 and TRBJ2-5): DVKVTQSSRYLVKRTGEKVFLECVQDMDHENMFWYRQDPGLGLRLIYFSYDVKMKEKGDIPEGYSVSREKKERFSLILESASTNQTSMYLCASSLAGFLTETQYFGPGTRLLVL.